A selection of T cell receptor beta chains follows, all from one sample in a study of CD8 T cells in ankylosing spondylitis. One entry per CDR3 protein, called by TCRdb with MiXCR from the 5' RACE reads. The sample has some 200,000 distinct CDR3 sequences, over 10% seen once. The sample comprised blood, either unsorted or a sorted T cell fraction (not recorded which). The receptors come from a male donor with ankylosing spondylitis or in good health (not recorded which). Each CDR3 is given with its conserved first and last residue. D genes are given only for firm matches. Not all rows give a size; the values are once, few, many and, for expanded clones, a class.

D: TRBD2; V: TRBV13; J: TRBJ2-1; size: .; DNA: TGTGCCAGCAGCTTAGGCCCTAGGGACTACAACAATGAGCAGTTCTTC; CDR3: CASSLGPRDYNNEQFF
D: .; V: TRBV30; J: TRBJ2-7; size: .; DNA: TGTGCCTGGAGTTTCGGCAACGGCGAGCAGTACTTC; CDR3: CAWSFGNGEQYF
D: TRBD2; V: TRBV27; J: TRBJ2-5; size: .; DNA: TGTGCCAGCAGTTTTAACGGGGGGGTGGAGACCCAGTACTTC; CDR3: CASSFNGGVETQYF
D: .; V: TRBV7-9; J: TRBJ1-1; size: few; DNA: TGTGCCAGCAGCCCCTTGGACAACCCCTTGAACACTGAAGCTTTCTTT; CDR3: CASSPLDNPLNTEAFF
D: TRBD2; V: TRBV12-3/TRBV12-4; J: TRBJ2-5; size: .; DNA: TGTGCCAGCAGCTATGCTAGCGGGAGCCACCCGAACTTC; CDR3: CASSYASGSHPNF
D: .; V: TRBV29-1; J: TRBJ2-7; size: few; DNA: TGCAGCGTTCGGACGGTCGGCTACGAGCAGTACTTC; CDR3: CSVRTVGYEQYF
D: TRBD1; V: TRBV5-1; J: TRBJ2-7; size: many; DNA: TGCGCCAGCAGTTCCGGGACAGGCCCCTACGAGCAGTACTTC; CDR3: CASSSGTGPYEQYF
D: .; V: TRBV5-1; J: TRBJ2-7; size: few; DNA: TGCGCCAGCAGCTTTGGATCCCTAGGTGTTTACGAGCAGTACTTC; CDR3: CASSFGSLGVYEQYF
D: TRBD2; V: TRBV12-3/TRBV12-4; J: TRBJ2-7; size: few; DNA: TGTGCCAGCAGCAACGCTGGCGGGAGCTCCTACGAGCAGTACTTC; CDR3: CASSNAGGSSYEQYF
D: TRBD1; V: TRBV2; J: TRBJ2-7; size: .; DNA: TGTGCCAGCAGGGCCGGGACAGGGGAACTCGAGCAGTACTTC; CDR3: CASRAGTGELEQYF
D: .; V: TRBV6-2/TRBV6-3; J: TRBJ1-1; size: few; DNA: TGTGCCAGCAGTTACTCGGGCGTTAACACTGAAGCTTTCTTT; CDR3: CASSYSGVNTEAFF
D: .; V: TRBV4-1; J: TRBJ1-2; size: few; DNA: TGCGCCAGCAGCCACGGACAGCCACCTAACTATGGCTACACCTTC; CDR3: CASSHGQPPNYGYTF
D: .; V: TRBV15; J: TRBJ2-7; size: .; DNA: TGTGCCACCAGCCCTGGAGCCGACGAGCAGTACTTC; CDR3: CATSPGADEQYF
D: TRBD1; V: TRBV28; J: TRBJ2-7; size: few; DNA: TGTGCCAGCAGTACAGGGGTAAACGAGCAGTACTTC; CDR3: CASSTGVNEQYF
D: TRBD2; V: TRBV6-4; J: TRBJ2-2; size: few; DNA: TGTGCCAGCACTAGCGGAGACACCGGGGAGCTGTTTTTT; CDR3: CASTSGDTGELFF
D: .; V: TRBV7-2; J: TRBJ2-3; size: few; DNA: TGTGCCAGCAGCGAAGGTCCGATCACAGATACGCAGTATTTT; CDR3: CASSEGPITDTQYF
D: .; V: TRBV19; J: TRBJ2-1; size: few; DNA: TGTGCCACCGGGACACCTGAGCAGTTCTTC; CDR3: CATGTPEQFF
D: TRBD2; V: TRBV20-1; J: TRBJ2-7; size: .; DNA: TGCAGTGCCTCCCCGACTAGCGACTACGAGCAGTACTTC; CDR3: CSASPTSDYEQYF
D: .; V: TRBV5-1; J: TRBJ2-2; size: many; DNA: TGCGCCAGCAGTACACAGGGAAATGGCGGGGAGCTGTTTTTT; CDR3: CASSTQGNGGELFF
D: .; V: TRBV29-1; J: TRBJ2-1; size: few; DNA: TGCAGCGTTGGGCAGGCCAATGAGCAGTTCTTC; CDR3: CSVGQANEQFF
D: TRBD1; V: TRBV20-1; J: TRBJ2-7; size: .; DNA: TGCAGTGCTACACCCGGGACAGGCGGCGAGCAGTACTTC; CDR3: CSATPGTGGEQYF
D: TRBD1; V: TRBV27; J: TRBJ1-1; size: .; DNA: TGTGCCAGCAGTTTATGGGACAGGGGTGAAGCTTTCTTT; CDR3: CASSLWDRGEAFF
D: .; V: TRBV6-2/TRBV6-3; J: TRBJ2-5; size: .; DNA: TGTGCCAGCACCCTCGGAGAGACCCAGTACTTC; CDR3: CASTLGETQYF
D: .; V: TRBV6-1; J: TRBJ1-2; size: many; DNA: TGTGCCAGCAGTACCCCATGGAAGGAGGGGGAGAATGGCTACACCTTC; CDR3: CASSTPWKEGENGYTF
D: .; V: TRBV12-3/TRBV12-4; J: TRBJ1-1; size: many; DNA: TGTGCCAGCAGTTTATTGGCAGGGTCGGCTGAAGCTTTCTTT; CDR3: CASSLLAGSAEAFF
D: .; V: TRBV9; J: TRBJ2-1; size: few; DNA: TGTGCCAGCAGCGGCTGGAATTCCCTTTCCAATGAGCAGTTCTTC; CDR3: CASSGWNSLSNEQFF